The 27 T cell receptor beta chains given below trace back to one sample, sequenced in a study of T cell changes during pregnancy in multiple sclerosis. Sequenced by immunoSEQ multiplex PCR; TCRdb stores in-frame clones only, minus some. The sample lists over 55,000 clones, approximately 94% seen once, with about 3.2% in the top ten. Source: CD8+ T cells from peripheral blood mononuclear cells, taken in the third trimester of pregnancy. These receptors were obtained from a female donor with multiple sclerosis, enrolled in a pregnancy study.

The chain has TRBV27 and TRBJ2-3; tentatively, D is TRBD1 (5 bases). V was shortened by 2 bases and J by 1 base, with 10 bases between the two germline ends. CDR1 MNHEY and CDR2 SMNVEV come from the germline V gene (reference sequence). The CDR3 sequence is 15 residues long. Here the CDR3 reads CASSLRPGRTDTQYF. DNA of the CDR3: TGTGCCAGCAGTTTAAGGCCAGGGCGCACAGATACGCAGTATTTT.

V gene TRBV7-3 combines with J gene TRBJ2-1; TRBD1 might be the D (7 bases). Germline lookup yields CDR1 SGHTA and CDR2 FQGTGA. V lost 2 bases, J lost 1 base, and 12 bases lay in between. There are 16 residues in the CDR3. In DNA form, the CDR3 reads TGTGCCAGCAGCTTACTCGGGGGACAGTCCTACAATGAGCAGTTCTTC. This translates into CASSLLGGQSYNEQFF.

The rearrangement joins TRBV6-4 to TRBJ1-4, with 10 bases aligning to TRBD1. V lost 2 bases to trimming and J lost 6 bases; unmatched junction nucleotides: 9. The germline V gene encodes CDR1 MRHNA and CDR2 SNTAGT. CDR3 size: 17 residues. CDR3 sequence (DNA): TGTGCCAGCAGTGACCCTGACAGGGGGCAACGAGATGAAAAACTGTTTTTT. It yields the protein CASSDPDRGQRDEKLFF.

V gene TRBV28 combines with J gene TRBJ1-2; tentative D call: TRBD1 (5 bases). The CDR3 extends over 14 amino acids. Germline-derived CDR1 and CDR2 are MDHEN and SYDVKM. Deletions cut 6 bases from V and 8 bases from J, with 19 bases between. The chain's CDR3 is CASRPLQGIHGYTF. The DNA of the CDR3 is TGTGCCAGCAGACCCCTCCAGGGAATTCACGGCTACACCTTC.

This chain links TRBV7-9 with TRBJ2-7, with TRBD1 as a possible D gene (5 bases). The V end was cut by 5 bases, the J end by 5 bases, with 10 bases between. The germline V gene has CDR1 SEHNR and CDR2 FQNEAQ (reference sequence). The CDR3 is 12 residues long. In nucleotides, the CDR3 is TGTGCCAGCAGCGGTCAGGGAAACGAGCAGTACTTC. This encodes CASSGQGNEQYF.

The rearrangement uses TRBV11-2 and TRBJ2-7; weak D call: TRBD1 (5 bases). CDR1 is SGHAT and CDR2 is FQNNGV in the germline V gene. There are 16 residues in the CDR3. The V and J ends lost 0 bases and 0 bases respectively, with 12 bases between them. The CDR3 protein is CASSLDPRANSYEQYF. In nucleotides, the CDR3 is TGTGCCAGCAGCTTAGATCCCAGGGCTAACTCCTACGAGCAGTACTTC.

Only one count was recorded for this clone. The CDR3 is CASQRALTDTQYF. Here the CDR3 DNA reads TGTGCCAGCCAGCGGGCCCTCACAGATACGCAGTATTTT. This sequence joins TRBV11-1 and TRBJ2-3, with a tentative D call TRBD2 (6 bases). CDR1 SGHAT and CDR2 FQDESV come from the germline V gene (reference sequence). Trimming shortened V by 8 bases and J by 2 bases, and 11 bases separated the two germline ends. This CDR3 contains 13 residues.

The chain carries TRBV2 and TRBJ2-1; 13 positions match TRBD2. V lost 6 bases to trimming and J lost 6 bases; unmatched junction nucleotides: 11. The CDR3 runs to 17 residues. Per germline, CDR1 SNHLY and CDR2 FYNNEI. The CDR3 loop reads CASSWTSGSNPSNEQFF. CDR3 coding DNA: TGTGCCAGCAGCTGGACTAGCGGGAGTAACCCCTCCAATGAGCAGTTCTTC.

This clone was detected only once. The chain uses TRBV9 and TRBJ2-7; 11 bases are shared with TRBD1. V gave up 0 bases and J gave up 11 bases; unmatched junction bases: 10. This CDR3 is built from 15 residues. Germline V lookup: CDR1 SGDLS, CDR2 YYNGEE. The chain's CDR3 is CASSVAGGQGAWKYF. CDR3 DNA sequence: TGTGCCAGCAGCGTAGCGGGTGGACAGGGGGCCTGGAAGTACTTC.

This chain uses TRBV4-3 with TRBJ2-5, with a possible D match to TRBD2 (7 bases). Germline V gene sequence: CDR1 LGHNA, CDR2 YSLEER. Trimming pared 2 bases from V and 5 bases from J, leaving 12 bases between. This CDR3 is 14 amino acids long. For the CDR3, the DNA is TGCGCCAGCAGCCAATCGGGGGGCGCGGAGACCCAGTACTTC. It yields the protein CASSQSGGAETQYF.

The rearrangement links TRBV10-2 to TRBJ2-1; 10 bases match TRBD2. Germline CDR1 is WSHSY and CDR2 is SAAADI. The CDR3 sequence is 16 residues long. After removal of 5 bases from V and 4 bases from J, the junction contained 8 bases not matched to a gene. The CDR3 coding sequence is TGCGCCAGCAGTTTTAGACTAGCGGGCCTATACAATGAGCAGTTCTTC. It translates to CASSFRLAGLYNEQFF.

The chain employs TRBV11-3 and TRBJ2-7; possible D gene TRBD2, 7 bases. The V end was cut by 5 bases, the J end by 6 bases, with 17 bases between. This CDR3 is 14 amino acids long. Germline loops: CDR1 SGHNT, CDR2 YENEEA. The CDR3 loop is CASSPPGGPGEQYF. The CDR3 DNA follows: TGTGCCAGCAGCCCTCCCGGGGGGCCAGGCGAGCAGTACTTC.

The sample holds one count of this clone. The CDR3 sequence is CASSPGTSGSPEQFF. CDR3 nucleotide sequence: TGCGCCAGCAGCCCCGGGACTAGCGGGAGTCCTGAGCAGTTCTTC. The chain recombines TRBV4-1 with TRBJ2-1; 14 bases fit TRBD2. CDR1 and CDR2 from the germline V gene are MGHRA and YSYEKL. The V segment lost 4 bases and the J segment 9 bases; nucleotides outside the gene matches: 5. CDR3 size: 15 residues.

This clone was observed a single time. The gene calls are TRBV7-9 and TRBJ2-3; the D gene is possibly TRBD2 (7 bases). Germline V gene data show CDR1 as SEHNR and CDR2 as FQNEAQ (reference sequence). CDR3 length: 14 residues. With 5 bases removed from V and 4 bases from J, the gap between germline ends came to 13 bases. The CDR3, as DNA: TGTGCCAGCAGCCCAGTAGGGGGGGCAGATACGCAGTATTTT. Encoded protein: CASSPVGGADTQYF.

This clone was observed a single time. The genes are TRBV27 and TRBJ1-6; TRBD1 might be the D (6 bases). Trimming cost V 3 bases and J 8 bases, with 23 bases left between them. The length of the CDR3 is 18 residues. Germline assignment: CDR1 MNHEY and CDR2 SMNVEV (reference sequence). The CDR3 DNA reads as TGTGCCAGCAGTTTGTCACCCCCAGGGACCGAGGGGGATTCACCCCTCCACTTT. This codes for CASSLSPPGTEGDSPLHF.

This chain uses TRBV27 with TRBJ2-7; maybe TRBD2 (5 bases). This CDR3 region has 13 residues. Trimming shortened V by 3 bases and J by 4 bases, and 10 bases separated the two germline ends. The germline gives CDR1 MNHEY, CDR2 SMNVEV (reference sequence). CDR3 region: CASSFNEGYEQYF. CDR3 nucleotide sequence: TGTGCCAGCAGTTTTAATGAGGGATACGAGCAGTACTTC.

This chain links TRBV6-1 with TRBJ1-6, with TRBD1 matching over 8 bases. The germline V gene has CDR1 MNHNS and CDR2 SASEGT. Trimming took 3 bases from V and 7 from J; bases not matched to a gene: 2. The CDR3 has 14 amino acids. The DNA of the CDR3 is TGTGCCAGCAGTGAGGGACAGGACAATTCACCCCTCCACTTT. This translates into CASSEGQDNSPLHF.

CDR3 residues: CASSFLEGPPEAFF. CDR3 nucleotide sequence: TGTGCCAGCAGCTTCCTGGAGGGGCCCCCTGAAGCTTTCTTT. The gene calls are TRBV5-8 and TRBJ1-1, with D perhaps TRBD1 (5 bases). V lost 2 bases, J lost 6 bases, and 14 bases lay in between. In germline, CDR1 is SGHTS, CDR2 YDEGEE. The CDR3 extends over 14 amino acids.

The J gene is TRBJ2-1, the V gene TRBV7-9; 7 bases align to TRBD1. CDR1 and CDR2 (germline): SEHNR, FQNEAQ (reference sequence). V was pared by 5 bases and J by 7 bases, with 11 bases of the junction left unmatched. CDR3 length: 15 amino acids. The CDR3 spells CASSEHRGEGNEQFF. The CDR3 DNA reads as TGTGCCAGCAGCGAGCACAGGGGAGAGGGGAATGAGCAGTTCTTC.

About this clone: This sample includes further DNA sequences coding for the same CDR3. The CDR3 region is CASSSYEQYF. CDR3 in DNA: TGTGCCAGCAGTTCTTACGAGCAGTACTTC. This rearrangement joins TRBV2 to TRBJ2-7, with D uncertain. Germline CDR1 reads SNHLY; CDR2 reads FYNNEI. Trimming pared 5 bases from V and 4 bases from J, leaving 3 bases between. The CDR3 is made up of 10 amino acids.

Remarks on this clone: One end of the junction does not line up with germline, which may come from a read error. V gene TRBV7-7 combines with J gene TRBJ2-1, with D tentatively TRBD1 (5 bases). In germline, CDR1 is SSHAT, CDR2 FNYEAQ (reference sequence). CDR3 length: 15 amino acids. Here the CDR3 reads CASSLGWTTNNEQFF. CDR3 coding DNA: TGTGCTAGCAGCTTGGGTTGGACAACAAACAATGAGCAGTTCTTC.

The CDR3 DNA reads TGTGCCAGCAGCCCTTGGCAGGGGGCCTACAATGAGCAGTTCTTC. It specifies CASSPWQGAYNEQFF. The genes are TRBV5-6 and TRBJ2-1; 7 bases fit TRBD1. The CDR3 has 15 amino acids. V lost 4 bases and J lost 2; bases outside the gene matches: 6. From germline, CDR1 is SGHDT and CDR2 YYEEEE. The whole variable domain, remainder taken from reference TRBV5-6 and TRBJ2-1, is DAGVTQSPTHLIKTRGQQVTLRCSPKSGHDTVSWYQQALGQGPQFIFQYYEEEERQRGNFPDRFSGHQFPNYSSELNVNALLLGDSALYLCASSPWQGAYNEQFFGPGTRLTVL.

The CDR3 region has the DNA TGTGCCAGCAGCTTGCCGACAGGTATATTATCAGATGGCTACACCTTC. Amino acid sequence: CASSLPTGILSDGYTF. V gene TRBV5-6 combines with J gene TRBJ1-2; perhaps TRBD1 as D (6 bases). The germline gives CDR1 SGHDT, CDR2 YYEEEE. The CDR3 totals 16 residues. Between the trimmed V and J ends, which lost 1 base and 6 bases, there was a span of 19 bases.

The genes are TRBV11-3 and TRBJ2-7, with 9 nucleotides matching TRBD1. Germline V CDR1 and CDR2: SGHNT, YENEEA. The length of the CDR3 is 16 residues. J was trimmed by 6 bases and V by 5 bases; bases with no gene match: 14. As DNA, the CDR3 is TGTGCCAGCAGCCCGGGACGGACAGGGGAGGCGTTCGAGCAGTACTTC. Translating gives CASSPGRTGEAFEQYF.

The chain is built from TRBV21-1 and TRBJ1-1; the table's D call, TRBD1, was not checked against the DNA. TRBV21-1 is a listed pseudogene. The CDR3 length is 19 residues. Here the CDR3 DNA reads TGTGCCAGCAGCAAATGGCTCTGGTTGGGCAGCTTATTAGAACCTGAAGCTTTCTTT. Residues: CASSKWLWLGSLLEPEAFF.

The rearrangement uses TRBV2 and TRBJ1-2; 10 positions match TRBD1. Germline V gene data show CDR1 as SNHLY and CDR2 as FYNNEI. Trimming at V came to 6 bases and at J to 6 bases, leaving 10 bases not matched to a gene. The CDR3 is made up of 15 amino acids. The CDR3 region is CASRWDRGGLDGYTF. In nucleotides, the CDR3 is TGTGCCAGCAGATGGGACAGGGGAGGGTTGGATGGCTACACCTTC.

CDR3 amino acids: CAISDVDRGPVYGYTF. As DNA, the CDR3 is TGTGCCATCAGTGACGTGGACAGGGGGCCTGTATATGGCTACACCTTC. The chain links TRBV10-3 to TRBJ1-2; 11 bases align to TRBD1. J was trimmed by 5 bases and V by 3 bases; bases with no gene match: 8. CDR1 is ENHRY, CDR2 SYGVKD, per germline. The CDR3 consists of 16 residues.